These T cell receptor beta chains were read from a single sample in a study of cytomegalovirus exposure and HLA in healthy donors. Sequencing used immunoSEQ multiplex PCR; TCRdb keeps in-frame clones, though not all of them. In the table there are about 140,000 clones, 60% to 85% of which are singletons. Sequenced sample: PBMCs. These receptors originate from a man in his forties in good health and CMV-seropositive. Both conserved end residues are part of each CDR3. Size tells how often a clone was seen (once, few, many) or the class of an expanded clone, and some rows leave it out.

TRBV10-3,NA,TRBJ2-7,CAISEPGREGHEQYF
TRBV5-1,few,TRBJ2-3,CASSLEGGRTDTQYF
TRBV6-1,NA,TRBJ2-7,CASSDLNRVAYEQYF
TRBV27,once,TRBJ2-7,CASSPTPGTSYEQYF
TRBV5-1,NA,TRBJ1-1,CASSAGTANTEAFF
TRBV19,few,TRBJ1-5,CASSMMPGNPNQPQHF
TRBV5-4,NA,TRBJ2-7,CASSLYGSRYEQYF
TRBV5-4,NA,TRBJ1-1,CASSLVSPGNTEAFF
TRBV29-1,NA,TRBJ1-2,CSAGEGQANYGYTF
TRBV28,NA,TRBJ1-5,CASSRYRAINQPQHF
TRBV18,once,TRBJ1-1,CASSSRQGETGTEAFF
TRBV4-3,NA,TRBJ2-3,CASSQSVSTDTQYF
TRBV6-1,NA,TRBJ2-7,CASSLGGRAHEQYF
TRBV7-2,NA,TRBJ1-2,CASSHDRNYGYTF
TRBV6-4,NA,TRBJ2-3,CASSDSTRGTDTQYF
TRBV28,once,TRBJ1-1,CASSQQGRSGRDF
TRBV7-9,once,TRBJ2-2,CASSQEGQGVTGELFF
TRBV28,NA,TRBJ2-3,CASSLGGAGMDTQYF
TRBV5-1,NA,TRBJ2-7,CASSRGLAGVCEQYF
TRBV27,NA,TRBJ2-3,CASSFLLGGAHSTDTQYF
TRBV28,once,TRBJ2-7,CASSLLGAGGSSYEQYF
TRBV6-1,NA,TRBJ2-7,CASSEPPLVQGQYF
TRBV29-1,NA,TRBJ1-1,CSVDRDSLEAFF
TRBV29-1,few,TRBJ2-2,CSVDGATPPGELFF
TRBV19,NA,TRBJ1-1,CASIGGENTEAFF
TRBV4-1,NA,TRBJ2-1,CASRRQTSGLYNEQFF
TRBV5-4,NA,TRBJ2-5,CASSATPRGQETQYF
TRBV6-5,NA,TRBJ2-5,CASSYSSPSETQYF
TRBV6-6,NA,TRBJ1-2,CASSLRGGTGGYGYTF
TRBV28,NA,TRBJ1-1,CASRTGTPLNTEAFF
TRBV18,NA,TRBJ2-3,CASSPGLAGSKDTQYF
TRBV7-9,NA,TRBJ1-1,CASSFVNTEAFF
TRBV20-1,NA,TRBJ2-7,CSANRLDEQYF
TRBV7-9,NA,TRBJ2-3,CASTSRGFFTDTQYF
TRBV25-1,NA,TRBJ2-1,CASSEWGSGLSSYNEQFF
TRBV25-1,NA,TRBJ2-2,CASSGGPGELFF
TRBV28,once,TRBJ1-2,CASRRDRGIYGYTF
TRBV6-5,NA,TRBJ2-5,CASSAHRGQETQYF
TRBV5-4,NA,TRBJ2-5,CASSLGRGRGETQYF
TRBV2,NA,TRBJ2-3,CASNPSGSTDTQYF
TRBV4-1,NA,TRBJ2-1,CASSQTSESYNEQFF
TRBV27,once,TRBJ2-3,CASSFGGRTDTQYF
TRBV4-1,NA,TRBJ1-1,CASSQSVGPNTEAFF
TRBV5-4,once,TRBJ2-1,CASSVGLAGGNEQFF
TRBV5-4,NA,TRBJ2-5,CASSLDRTEETQYF
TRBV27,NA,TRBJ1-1,CASSLQGAGGAFF
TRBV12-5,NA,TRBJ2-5,CASGPLQGAAGMPEETQYF
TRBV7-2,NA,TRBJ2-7,CASSSNRFRIHEQYF